This T cell receptor beta chain was identified in a study of shared clonotypes between healthy human individuals. Several immunoSEQ plates held equal portions of the genomic DNA taken from each subset. Assay used: immunoSEQ multiplex PCR; TCRdb lists only in-frame clones, some missing. This sample yields about 800,000 clones, of which 96% are seen a single time; roughly 0.23% belongs to the top ten. CD45RO-negative, CCR7-selected cells formed the naive CD8 fraction, which excluded terminally differentiated effector memory CD45RA+ cells. The germline V and J ends were trimmed by 5 bases and 4 bases, with 2 bases remaining between them. The CDR3 is 11 residues long. The germline CDR1 and CDR2 sequences are KGHSH and LQKENI.

V and J are TRBV18 and TRBJ2-2; D not resolved. The material sequenced was naive CD8+ T cells sorted from blood. The TCR was taken from a man younger than 45 in good health. In nucleotides, the CDR3 is TGTGCCAGCTCAGGCACCGGGGAGCTGTTTTTT. It translates to CASSGTGELFF.